Described below is a single T cell receptor (beta chain) sequence and its context. Its matching antigen is unknown. Method: immunoSEQ multiplex PCR; TCRdb's copy keeps in-frame clones and lacks some. The table shows approximately 25,000 clones, with nearly 80% occurring only once. The CDR3 extends over 15 amino acids. Germline-derived CDR1 and CDR2 are SGHTA and FQGNSA. J lost 2 bases, V lost 0 bases, and 3 bases had no gene match. This sample was included in a study of vaccination effects on CD4 cells after COVID-19. Pools of viral peptides were used by the ViraFEST assay to expand antigen-specific CD4+ T cells ahead of sequencing. When nine to ten days of culture had elapsed, CD4+ T cells were isolated. Two doses of either BNT162b2 or mRNA-1273 were given to each participant.

The specimen was CD4+ T cells from PBMCs cultured with SARS-CoV-2 spike peptides, collected after COVID-19 vaccination. The gene calls are TRBV7-2 and TRBJ1-2; 7 nucleotides match TRBD1. This sequence originates from a human donor who received a COVID-19 vaccine. Some clones in this sample may be carry-over from other donors' samples. CDR3 region: CASSLARDRNYGYTF. As DNA, the CDR3 is TGTGCCAGCAGCTTAGCCCGGGACAGAAACTATGGCTACACCTTC.